This T cell receptor beta chain is from a study of cytomegalovirus exposure and HLA in healthy donors. Study-level findings and limits: Most TCR sequences were rare, but some public TCRs occurred in many donors.

With 60 Vbeta and 13 Jbeta primers, the PCR was carried out. The data were produced by immunoSEQ multiplex PCR, yet TCRdb's version contains in-frame clones alone and is incomplete. The sample records about 150,000 clones, 68% being singletons. This CDR3 has 14 amino acids. V lost 5 bases and J lost 7; bases outside the gene matches: 5. In germline, CDR1 is SGHAT, CDR2 FQNNGV. Concerning this clone itself: The antigen is undetermined.

This sequence was found in a man under 40 in good health and CMV-seropositive. The rearrangement links TRBV11-2 to TRBJ1-4; 9 bases agree with TRBD1. Sequenced sample: PBMCs. The CDR3 region has the DNA TGTGCCAGCAGCCCGGGACAGGGACGTGAAAAACTGTTTTTT. As protein: CASSPGQGREKLFF.